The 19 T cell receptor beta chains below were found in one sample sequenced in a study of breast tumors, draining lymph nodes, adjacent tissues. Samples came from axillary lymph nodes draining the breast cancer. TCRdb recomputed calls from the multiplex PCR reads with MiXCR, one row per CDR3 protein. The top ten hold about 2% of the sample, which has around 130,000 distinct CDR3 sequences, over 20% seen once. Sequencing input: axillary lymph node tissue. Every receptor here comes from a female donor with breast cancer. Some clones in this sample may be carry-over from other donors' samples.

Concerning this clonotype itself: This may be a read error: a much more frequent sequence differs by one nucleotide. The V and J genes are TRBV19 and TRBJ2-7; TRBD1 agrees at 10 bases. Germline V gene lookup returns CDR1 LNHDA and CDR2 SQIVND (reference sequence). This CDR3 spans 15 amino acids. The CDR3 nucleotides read TGTGCCAGTGGTATTCGTGGGACAGGGGAATACGAGCAGTACTTC. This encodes CASGIRGTGEYEQYF.

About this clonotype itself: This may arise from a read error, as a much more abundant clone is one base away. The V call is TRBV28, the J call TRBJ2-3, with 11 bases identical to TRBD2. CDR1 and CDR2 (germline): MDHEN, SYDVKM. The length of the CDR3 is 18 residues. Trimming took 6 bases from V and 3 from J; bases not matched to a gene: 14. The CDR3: CASRTGGLAAPKTDTQYF. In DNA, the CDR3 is TGTGCCAGCAGGACCGGGGGACTAGCGGCTCCAAAGACAGATACGCAGTATTTT.

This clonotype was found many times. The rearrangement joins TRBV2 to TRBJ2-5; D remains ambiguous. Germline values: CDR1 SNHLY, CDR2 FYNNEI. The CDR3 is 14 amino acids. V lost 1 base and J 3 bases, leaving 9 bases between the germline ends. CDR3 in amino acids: CASSEGSPKETQYF. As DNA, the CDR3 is TGTGCCAGCAGTGAAGGTTCCCCAAAAGAGACCCAGTACTTC.

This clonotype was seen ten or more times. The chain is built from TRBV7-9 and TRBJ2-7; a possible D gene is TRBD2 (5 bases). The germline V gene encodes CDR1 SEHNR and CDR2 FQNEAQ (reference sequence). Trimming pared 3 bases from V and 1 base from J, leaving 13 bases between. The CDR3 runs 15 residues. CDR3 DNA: TGTGCCAGCAGCTTTGGACCTGGGAGTTCCTACGAGCAGTACTTC. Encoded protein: CASSFGPGSSYEQYF.

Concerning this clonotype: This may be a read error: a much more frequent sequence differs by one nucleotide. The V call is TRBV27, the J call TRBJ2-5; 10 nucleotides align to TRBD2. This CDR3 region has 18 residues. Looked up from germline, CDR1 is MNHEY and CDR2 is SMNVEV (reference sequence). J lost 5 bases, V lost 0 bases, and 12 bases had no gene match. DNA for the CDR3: TGTGCCAGCAGTTTATCGAGACTAGCGGGCTCCGTCCGGGAGACCCAGTACTTC. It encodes CASSLSRLAGSVRETQYF.

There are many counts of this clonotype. CDR3 loop: CASSHDKEQYF. The CDR3 DNA is TGTGCCAGCAGCCATGACAAGGAGCAGTACTTC. The rearrangement joins TRBV3-1 to TRBJ2-7, with no clear D. V lost 3 bases, J lost 7 bases, and 7 bases lay in between. The length of the CDR3 is 11 residues. Germline-derived CDR1 and CDR2 are LGHDT and YNNKEL (reference sequence).

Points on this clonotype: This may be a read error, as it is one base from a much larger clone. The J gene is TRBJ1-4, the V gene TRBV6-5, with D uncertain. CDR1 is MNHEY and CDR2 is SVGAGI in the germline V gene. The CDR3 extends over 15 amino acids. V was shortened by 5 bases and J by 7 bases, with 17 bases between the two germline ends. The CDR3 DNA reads TGTGCCAGCAGTCAGACTCCGGGTCCTAGTGAAAAACTGTTTTTT. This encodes CASSQTPGPSEKLFF.

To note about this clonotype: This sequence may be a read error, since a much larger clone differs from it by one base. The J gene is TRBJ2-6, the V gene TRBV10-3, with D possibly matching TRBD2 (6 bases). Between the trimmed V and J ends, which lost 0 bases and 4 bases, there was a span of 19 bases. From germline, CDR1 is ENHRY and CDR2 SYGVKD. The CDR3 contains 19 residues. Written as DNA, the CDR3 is TGTGCCATCAGTGAGTCGACTCGGGGGACGATGGTGGGGGCCAACGTCCTGACTTTC. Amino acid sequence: CAISESTRGTMVGANVLTF.

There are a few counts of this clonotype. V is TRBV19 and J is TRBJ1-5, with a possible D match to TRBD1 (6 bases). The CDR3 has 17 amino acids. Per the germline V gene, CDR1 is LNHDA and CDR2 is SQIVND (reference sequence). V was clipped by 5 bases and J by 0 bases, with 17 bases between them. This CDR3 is CASSYYGQLFSNQPQHF. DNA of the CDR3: TGTGCCAGTAGTTACTACGGACAGTTGTTTAGCAATCAGCCCCAGCATTTT.

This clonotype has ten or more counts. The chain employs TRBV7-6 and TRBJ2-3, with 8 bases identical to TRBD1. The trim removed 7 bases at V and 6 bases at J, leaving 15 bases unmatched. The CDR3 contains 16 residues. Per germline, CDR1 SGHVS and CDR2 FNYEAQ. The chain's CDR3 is CASTSRRGQATDTQYF. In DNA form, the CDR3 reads TGTGCCAGCACCTCCAGGCGGGGACAGGCCACGGATACGCAGTATTTT.

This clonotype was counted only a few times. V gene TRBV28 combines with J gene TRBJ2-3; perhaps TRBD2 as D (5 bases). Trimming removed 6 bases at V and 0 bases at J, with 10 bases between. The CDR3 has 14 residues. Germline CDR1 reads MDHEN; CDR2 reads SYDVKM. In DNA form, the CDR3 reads TGTGCCAGCAGGATCGGGGATAGCACAGATACGCAGTATTTT. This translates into CASRIGDSTDTQYF.

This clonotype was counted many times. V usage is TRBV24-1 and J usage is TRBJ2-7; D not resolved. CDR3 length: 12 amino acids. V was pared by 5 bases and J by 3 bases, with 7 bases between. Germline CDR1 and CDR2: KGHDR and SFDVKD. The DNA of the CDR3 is TGTGCCACCAGTGTGGGAAACTACGAGCAGTACTTC. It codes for CATSVGNYEQYF.

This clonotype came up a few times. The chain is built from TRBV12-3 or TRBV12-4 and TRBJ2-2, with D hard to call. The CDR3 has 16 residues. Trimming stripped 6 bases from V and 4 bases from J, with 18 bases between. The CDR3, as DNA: TGTGCCAGCAGAACGAGGCCGACTCTATCCACCGGGGAGCTGTTTTTT. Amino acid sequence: CASRTRPTLSTGELFF.

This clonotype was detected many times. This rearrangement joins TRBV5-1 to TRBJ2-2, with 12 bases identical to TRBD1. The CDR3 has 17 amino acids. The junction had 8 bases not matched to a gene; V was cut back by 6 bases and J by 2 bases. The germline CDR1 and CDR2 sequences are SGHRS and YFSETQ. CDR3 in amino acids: CASKTSGTGGNTGELFF. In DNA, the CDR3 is TGCGCCAGCAAAACTTCCGGGACAGGGGGCAACACCGGGGAGCTGTTTTTT.

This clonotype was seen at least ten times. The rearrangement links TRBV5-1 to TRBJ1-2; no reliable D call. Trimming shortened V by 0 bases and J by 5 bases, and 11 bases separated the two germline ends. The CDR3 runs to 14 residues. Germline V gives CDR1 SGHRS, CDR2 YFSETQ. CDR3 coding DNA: TGCGCCAGCAGCTTGGGCGGAGGGCCATATGGCTACACCTTC. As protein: CASSLGGGPYGYTF.

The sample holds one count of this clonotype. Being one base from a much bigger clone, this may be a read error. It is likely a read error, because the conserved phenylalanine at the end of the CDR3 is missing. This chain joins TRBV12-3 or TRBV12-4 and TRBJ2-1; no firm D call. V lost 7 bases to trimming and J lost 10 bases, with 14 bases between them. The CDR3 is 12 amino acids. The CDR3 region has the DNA TGTGCCAGCACTCCTTTTCCCGGGGAGCAGTTCCTC. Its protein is CASTPFPGEQFL.

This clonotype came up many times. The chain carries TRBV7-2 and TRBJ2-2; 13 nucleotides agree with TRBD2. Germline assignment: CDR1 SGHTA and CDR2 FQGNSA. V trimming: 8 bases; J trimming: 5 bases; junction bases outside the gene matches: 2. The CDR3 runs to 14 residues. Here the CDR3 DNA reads TGTGCCAGCGGACTAGCGGGAGCTACCGGGGAGCTGTTTTTT. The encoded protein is CASGLAGATGELFF. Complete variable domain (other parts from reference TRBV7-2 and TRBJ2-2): GAGVSQSPSNKVTEKGKDVELRCDPISGHTALYWYRQSLGQGLEFLIYFQGNSAPDKSGLPSDRFSAERTGGSVSTLTIQRTQQEDSAVYLCASGLAGATGELFFGEGSRLTVL.

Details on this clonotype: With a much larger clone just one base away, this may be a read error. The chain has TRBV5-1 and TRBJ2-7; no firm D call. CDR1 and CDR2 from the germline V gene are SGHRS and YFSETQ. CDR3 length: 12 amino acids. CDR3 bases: TGCGCCGGCAGCTTAAATACCTACGAGCAGTACTTC. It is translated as CAGSLNTYEQYF.

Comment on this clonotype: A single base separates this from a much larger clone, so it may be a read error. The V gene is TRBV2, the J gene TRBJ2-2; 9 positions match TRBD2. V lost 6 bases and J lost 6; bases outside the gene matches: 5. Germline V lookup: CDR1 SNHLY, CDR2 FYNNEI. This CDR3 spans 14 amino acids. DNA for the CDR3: TGTGCCAGCAGAGTTAGCGGGAGTGCCGGGGAGCTGTTTTTT. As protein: CASRVSGSAGELFF.